These T cell receptor beta chains were read from a single sample in a study of control samples from healthy donors and cancer patients. Method: immunoSEQ multiplex PCR; TCRdb's copy keeps in-frame clones and lacks some. This table has around 70,000 clones, approximately 83% appearing once. Sequenced: blood. Every receptor here comes from a man aged 55 to 70 in good health. The CDR3 runs from the conserved cysteine through the conserved F or W. Part of the rows lack a size; the others show once, few, many or a class for expanded clones.

v_call: TRBV11-3; j_call: TRBJ2-1; clone_size: .; cdr3_aa: CASSSNAATGLAAYNEQFF
v_call: TRBV19; j_call: TRBJ1-1; clone_size: .; cdr3_aa: CASKPPGTGRTEAFF
v_call: TRBV28; j_call: TRBJ1-6; clone_size: .; cdr3_aa: CASSNERSSYNSPLHF
v_call: TRBV10-3; j_call: TRBJ2-4; clone_size: .; cdr3_aa: CAISESGNIQYF
v_call: TRBV6-1; j_call: TRBJ1-6; clone_size: .; cdr3_aa: CASSEGTGLSPLHF
v_call: TRBV7-2; j_call: TRBJ2-3; clone_size: .; cdr3_aa: CASSMAPDTQYF
v_call: TRBV6-6; j_call: TRBJ1-5; clone_size: .; cdr3_aa: CASSYTSDTTYQPQHF
v_call: TRBV29-1; j_call: TRBJ2-5; clone_size: .; cdr3_aa: CSGGQGRRETQYF
v_call: TRBV7-2; j_call: TRBJ2-2; clone_size: .; cdr3_aa: CASSSDLLEAVNTGELFF
v_call: TRBV10-2; j_call: TRBJ2-1; clone_size: .; cdr3_aa: CATVDRAIGNEQFF
v_call: TRBV7-9; j_call: TRBJ2-7; clone_size: .; cdr3_aa: CASSFKGLAGTYEQYF
v_call: TRBV9; j_call: TRBJ1-4; clone_size: .; cdr3_aa: CASSVGGTNEKLFF
v_call: TRBV28; j_call: TRBJ2-3; clone_size: few; cdr3_aa: CASQLAGVSTQYF
v_call: TRBV15; j_call: TRBJ2-1; clone_size: .; cdr3_aa: CATSRLRGSGSYNEQFF
v_call: TRBV2; j_call: TRBJ1-2; clone_size: .; cdr3_aa: CASSTGQVGYGYTF
v_call: TRBV7-9; j_call: TRBJ2-5; clone_size: .; cdr3_aa: CASSYTGSSETQYF
v_call: TRBV6-2/TRBV6-3; j_call: TRBJ2-7; clone_size: .; cdr3_aa: CASSAYGEQYF
v_call: TRBV24-1; j_call: TRBJ2-3; clone_size: .; cdr3_aa: CATSEWTGGLGADTQYF
v_call: TRBV7-8; j_call: TRBJ1-5; clone_size: .; cdr3_aa: CASSPGGSSYGNQPQHF
v_call: TRBV4-3; j_call: TRBJ2-1; clone_size: .; cdr3_aa: CASSQESTGTREQFF
v_call: TRBV6-5; j_call: TRBJ1-5; clone_size: .; cdr3_aa: CASTTSIEVQPQHF
v_call: TRBV3-1/TRBV3-2; j_call: TRBJ1-6; clone_size: .; cdr3_aa: CASRLQGYNSPLHF
v_call: TRBV7-3; j_call: TRBJ2-1; clone_size: .; cdr3_aa: CASSPRGRERYNEQFF
v_call: TRBV18; j_call: TRBJ2-5; clone_size: .; cdr3_aa: CASGIQETQYF
v_call: TRBV7-4; j_call: TRBJ2-7; clone_size: .; cdr3_aa: CASSPRGCEQYF
v_call: TRBV7-9; j_call: TRBJ1-3; clone_size: .; cdr3_aa: CASRRDSSGNTIYF
v_call: TRBV19; j_call: TRBJ1-6; clone_size: .; cdr3_aa: CASSGTRDSINSPLHF
v_call: TRBV7-9; j_call: TRBJ2-7; clone_size: .; cdr3_aa: CASSLIQTYEQYF
v_call: TRBV2; j_call: TRBJ2-7; clone_size: few; cdr3_aa: CASSSGTGTYEQYF
v_call: TRBV19; j_call: TRBJ1-5; clone_size: few; cdr3_aa: CASTKDRGRQPQHF
v_call: TRBV28; j_call: TRBJ1-1; clone_size: .; cdr3_aa: CAIRGRLEAFF
v_call: TRBV28; j_call: TRBJ2-1; clone_size: .; cdr3_aa: CATKPPSGPYNEQFF
v_call: TRBV5-1; j_call: TRBJ2-5; clone_size: .; cdr3_aa: CASMFSGGIGETQYF